Listed below are T cell receptor beta chains from one sample, sequenced in a study of T cells in tuberculosis. Repertoires were generated with immunoSEQ multiplex PCR, while TCRdb's copy carries only in-frame clones and drops some. Of about 25,000 clones in the sample, about 92% are singletons; the top ten hold roughly a sixth. Material for sequencing was PBMCs. The origin of the receptors is a donor between 10 and 35 years old with latent tuberculosis or without tuberculosis infection. Some clones in this sample may be carry-over from other donors' samples. The conserved cysteine and the conserved F or W are not part of the CDR3 here.

TRBV15 ATSREYMGATDTQY
TRBV19 ASAGRGYGYT
TRBV9 ASSVAERPYEQY
TRBV27 ASSLSTRRGYGYT
TRBV4-1 ASSQDPGGHEQF
TRBV19 ASSMIREYGYT
TRBV4-3 ASSPAARRDSPLH
TRBV6-1 ASSEGRVEAF
TRBV18 ASSPGTPNEQF
TRBV18 ASSHKATGVSNQPQH
TRBV7-9 ASSLVLGRGSGNTIY
TRBV30 AWSYSGTGNEQF
TRBV5-1 ASSLQGFEKLF
TRBV12-5 ASGLEAGGYYGYT
TRBV27 ASSLFLRDEKLF
TRBV6-1 ASSGPGVILSYEQY
TRBV7-8 ASSLVRPTGITYEQY
TRBV5-1 ASSLETGVGYT
TRBV27 ASSGGSHQPQH
TRBV19 ASSTLGQGAGAF
TRBV29-1 SVVEDSNYGYT
TRBV7-9 ASSLSTSGRLTGELF
TRBV13 ASSILAGDSGASYEQY
TRBV10-1 ASSDRTGDYEQY
TRBV2 ASSEAYGGGQQY
TRBV18 ASSGTATNQPQH
TRBV5-1 ASSLAGNREKLF
TRBV6-5 ASSYGGQGGTEAF
TRBV11-2 ASTKDRAYEQY
TRBV19 ASSTPSGTSGRGYEQY
TRBV2 ASSESMNTEAF
TRBV10-2 ASTQLAGDNYEQY
TRBV7-9 ASSLVGQGFLGETQY
TRBV4-1 ASSQEGFRVQPQH
TRBV6-5 ASSYSQGREAF
TRBV18 ASSSTYEQY
TRBV7-3 ASSLGAVTDTQY
TRBV9 ASSRSGTENTEAF
TRBV6-1 ASNHRGLYEQY
TRBV7-3 ASSPTGGTEAF
TRBV9 ASTEDSYGYT
TRBV6-5 ASRLGQGDGYT
TRBV14 ASSQVSGRSYNEQF
TRBV19 ASSSDWYTYEQY
TRBV6-6 ASSPRPQGGEQY
TRBV9 ASSASPGGPGNTIY
TRBV7-6 ASTSTGLNTEAF
TRBV7-9 ASSLVIWAGYLSLQF
TRBV7-9 ASSTPVPKATETQY
TRBV6-6 ASSYGDRGNTEAF
TRBV12-5 ASGSQGSEKLF
TRBV5-1 ASSFTVKSSYNEQF
TRBV5-1 ASSPDRGWGYT